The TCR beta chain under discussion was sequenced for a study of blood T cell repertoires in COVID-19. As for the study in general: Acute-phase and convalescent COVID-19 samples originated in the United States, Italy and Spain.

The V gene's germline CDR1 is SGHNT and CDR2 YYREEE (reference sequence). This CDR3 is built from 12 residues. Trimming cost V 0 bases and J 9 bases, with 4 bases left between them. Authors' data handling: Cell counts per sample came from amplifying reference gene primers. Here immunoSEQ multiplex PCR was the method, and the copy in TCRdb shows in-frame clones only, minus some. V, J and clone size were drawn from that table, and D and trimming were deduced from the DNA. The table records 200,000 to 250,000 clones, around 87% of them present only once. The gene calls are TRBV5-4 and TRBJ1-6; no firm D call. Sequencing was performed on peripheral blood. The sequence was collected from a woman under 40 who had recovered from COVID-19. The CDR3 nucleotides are TGTGCCAGCAGCTTGGACAGTTCACCCCTCCACTTT. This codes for CASSLDSSPLHF.